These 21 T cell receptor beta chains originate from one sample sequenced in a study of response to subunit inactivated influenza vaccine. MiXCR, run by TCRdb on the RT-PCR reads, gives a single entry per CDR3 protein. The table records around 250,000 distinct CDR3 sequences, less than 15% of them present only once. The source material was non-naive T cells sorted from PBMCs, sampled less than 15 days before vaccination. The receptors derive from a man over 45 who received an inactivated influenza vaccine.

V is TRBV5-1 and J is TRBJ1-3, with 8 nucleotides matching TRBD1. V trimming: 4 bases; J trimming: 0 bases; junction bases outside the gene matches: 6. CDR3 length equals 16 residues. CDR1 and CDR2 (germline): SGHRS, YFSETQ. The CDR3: CASSESTGGSGNTIYF. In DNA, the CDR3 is TGCGCCAGCAGCGAGTCAACAGGGGGCTCTGGAAACACCATATATTTT.

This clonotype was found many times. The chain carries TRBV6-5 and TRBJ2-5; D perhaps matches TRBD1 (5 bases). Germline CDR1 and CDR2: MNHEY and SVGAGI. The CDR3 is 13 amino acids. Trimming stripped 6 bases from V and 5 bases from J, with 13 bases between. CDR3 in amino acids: CASRYRHFETQYF. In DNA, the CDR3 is TGTGCCAGCAGGTACAGGCACTTTGAGACCCAGTACTTC.

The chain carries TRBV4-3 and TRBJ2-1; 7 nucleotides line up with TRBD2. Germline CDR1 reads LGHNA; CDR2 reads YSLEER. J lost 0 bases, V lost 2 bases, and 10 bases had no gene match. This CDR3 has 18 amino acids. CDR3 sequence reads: CASSQLVSGHSSYNEQFF. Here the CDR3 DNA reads TGCGCCAGCAGCCAACTTGTTAGCGGGCATAGCTCCTACAATGAGCAGTTCTTC.

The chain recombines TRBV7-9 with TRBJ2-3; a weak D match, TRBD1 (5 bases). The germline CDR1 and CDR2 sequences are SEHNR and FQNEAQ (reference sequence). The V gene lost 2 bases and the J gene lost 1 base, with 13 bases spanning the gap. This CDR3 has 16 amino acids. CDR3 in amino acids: CASSLQGLRGTDTQYF. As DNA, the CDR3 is TGTGCCAGCAGCTTACAGGGCTTGCGAGGCACAGATACGCAGTATTTT.

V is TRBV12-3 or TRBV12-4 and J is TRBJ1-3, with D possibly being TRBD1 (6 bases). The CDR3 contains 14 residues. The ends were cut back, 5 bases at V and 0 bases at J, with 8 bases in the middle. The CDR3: CASSQGPSGNTIYF. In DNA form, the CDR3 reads TGTGCCAGCAGTCAGGGGCCCTCTGGAAACACCATATATTTT.

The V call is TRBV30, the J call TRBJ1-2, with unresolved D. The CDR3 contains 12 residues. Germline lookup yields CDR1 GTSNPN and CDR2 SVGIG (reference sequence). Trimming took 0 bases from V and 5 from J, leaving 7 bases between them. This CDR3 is CAWSVREYGYTF. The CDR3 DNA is TGTGCCTGGAGTGTACGCGAATATGGCTACACCTTC.

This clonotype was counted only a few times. The CDR3 sequence: CASSPDSHSGNTIYF. The CDR3 nucleotides read TGTGCCAGCTCACCGGACAGCCACTCTGGAAACACCATATATTTT. The V call is TRBV18, the J call TRBJ1-3; D is possibly TRBD1 (6 bases). This CDR3 is built from 15 residues. Germline CDR1 is KGHSH and CDR2 is LQKENI. V was pared by 3 bases and J by 0 bases, with 9 bases between.

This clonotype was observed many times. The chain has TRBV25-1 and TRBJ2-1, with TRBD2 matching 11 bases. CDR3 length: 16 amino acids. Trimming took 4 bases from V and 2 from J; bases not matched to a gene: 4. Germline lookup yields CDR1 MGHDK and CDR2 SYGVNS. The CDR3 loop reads CASSAPGLAAYNEQFF. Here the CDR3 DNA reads TGTGCCAGCAGTGCCCCGGGACTAGCGGCCTACAATGAGCAGTTCTTC. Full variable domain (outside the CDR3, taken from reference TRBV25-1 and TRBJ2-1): EADIYQTPRYLVIGTGKKITLECSQTMGHDKMYWYQQDPGMELHLIHYSYGVNSTEKGDLSSESTVSRIRTEHFPLTLESARPSHTSQYLCASSAPGLAAYNEQFFGPGTRLTVL.

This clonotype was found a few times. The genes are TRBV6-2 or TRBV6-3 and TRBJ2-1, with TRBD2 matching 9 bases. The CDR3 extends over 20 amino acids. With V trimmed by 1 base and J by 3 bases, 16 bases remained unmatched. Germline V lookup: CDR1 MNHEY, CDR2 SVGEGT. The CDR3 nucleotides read TGTGCCAGCAGTTACTTATATAAATACCGTAGCGGGAGTAACTACAATGAGCAGTTCTTC. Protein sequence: CASSYLYKYRSGSNYNEQFF.

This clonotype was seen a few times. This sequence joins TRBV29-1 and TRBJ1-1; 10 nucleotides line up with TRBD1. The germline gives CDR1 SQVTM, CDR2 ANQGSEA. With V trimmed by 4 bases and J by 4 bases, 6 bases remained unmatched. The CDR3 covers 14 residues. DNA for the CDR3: TGCAGCGTTGGACAGGGGGCCAGGGCCACTGAAGCTTTCTTT. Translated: CSVGQGARATEAFF.

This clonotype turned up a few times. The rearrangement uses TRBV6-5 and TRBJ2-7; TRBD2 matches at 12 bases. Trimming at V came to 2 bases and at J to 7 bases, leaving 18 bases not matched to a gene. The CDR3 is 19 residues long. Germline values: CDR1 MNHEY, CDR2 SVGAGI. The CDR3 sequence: CASSYQTGAPSGRAKEQYF. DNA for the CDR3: TGTGCCAGCAGTTACCAAACGGGCGCACCTAGCGGGAGGGCGAAAGAGCAGTACTTC.

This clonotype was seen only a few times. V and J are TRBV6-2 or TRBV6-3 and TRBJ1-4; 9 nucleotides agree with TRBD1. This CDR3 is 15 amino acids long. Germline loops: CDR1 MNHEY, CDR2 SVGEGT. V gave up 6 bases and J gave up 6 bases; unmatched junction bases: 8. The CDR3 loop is CASSGTQGADEKLFF. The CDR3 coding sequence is TGTGCCAGCAGCGGGACACAGGGGGCGGATGAAAAACTGTTTTTT.

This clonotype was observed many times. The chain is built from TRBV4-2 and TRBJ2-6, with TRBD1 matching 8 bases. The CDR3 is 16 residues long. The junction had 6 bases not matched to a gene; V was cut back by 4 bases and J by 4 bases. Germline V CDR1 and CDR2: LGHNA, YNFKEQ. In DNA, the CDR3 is TGTGCCAGCAGCCGAGGACAGGGATCAGGGGCCAACGTCCTGACTTTC. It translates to CASSRGQGSGANVLTF.

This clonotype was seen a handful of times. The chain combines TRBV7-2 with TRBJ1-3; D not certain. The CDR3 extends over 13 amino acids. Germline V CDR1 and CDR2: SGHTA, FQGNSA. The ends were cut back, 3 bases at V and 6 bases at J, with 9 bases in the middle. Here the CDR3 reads CASSFRSQNTIYF. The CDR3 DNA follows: TGTGCCAGCAGCTTCCGGAGTCAAAACACCATATATTTT.

This CDR3 is CASSFLGQGYEQYF. CDR3 coding DNA: TGTGCCAGCAGCTTTCTGGGACAGGGCTACGAGCAGTACTTC. This chain links TRBV2 with TRBJ2-7, with 9 nucleotides matching TRBD1. From germline, CDR1 is SNHLY and CDR2 FYNNEI. V lost 6 bases to trimming and J lost 3 bases; unmatched junction nucleotides: 6. The CDR3 covers 14 residues.

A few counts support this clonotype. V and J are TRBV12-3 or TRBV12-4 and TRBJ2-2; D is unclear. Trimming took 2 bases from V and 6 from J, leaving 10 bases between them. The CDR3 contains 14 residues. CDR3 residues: CASSLSAQAGELFF. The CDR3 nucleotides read TGTGCCAGCAGTTTATCGGCCCAAGCCGGGGAGCTGTTTTTT.

The CDR3 loop is CASSQDKGAGPFYEQYF. CDR3 nucleotides: TGTGCCAGCAGCCAAGATAAGGGGGCAGGGCCGTTCTACGAGCAGTACTTC. V usage is TRBV4-2 and J usage is TRBJ2-7, with TRBD1 matching over 7 bases. Trimming removed 0 bases from V and 3 bases from J; junction bases left unmatched: 11. Germline assignment: CDR1 LGHNA and CDR2 YNFKEQ. The CDR3 runs 17 residues.

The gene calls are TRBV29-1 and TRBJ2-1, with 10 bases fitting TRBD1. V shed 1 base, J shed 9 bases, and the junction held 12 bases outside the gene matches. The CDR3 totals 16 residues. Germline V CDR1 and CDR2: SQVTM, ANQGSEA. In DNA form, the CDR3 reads TGCAGCGTTGAAGGCTTACCGGGACAGGGGCTATTTGAGCAGTTCTTC. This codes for CSVEGLPGQGLFEQFF.

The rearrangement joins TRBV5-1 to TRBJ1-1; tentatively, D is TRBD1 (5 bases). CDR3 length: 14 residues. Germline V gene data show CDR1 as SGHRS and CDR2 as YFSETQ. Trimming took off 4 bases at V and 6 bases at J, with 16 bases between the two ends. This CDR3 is CASSPGGGGSEAFF. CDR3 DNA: TGCGCCAGCAGCCCCGGGGGGGGAGGGTCTGAAGCTTTCTTT.

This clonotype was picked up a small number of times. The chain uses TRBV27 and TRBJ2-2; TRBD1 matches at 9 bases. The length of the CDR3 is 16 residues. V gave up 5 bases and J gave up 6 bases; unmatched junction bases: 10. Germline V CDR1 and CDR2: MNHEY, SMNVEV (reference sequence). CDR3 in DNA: TGTGCCAGCAGTACCCTCTCCGGGACAGGGCCCGGGGAGCTGTTTTTT. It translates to CASSTLSGTGPGELFF.

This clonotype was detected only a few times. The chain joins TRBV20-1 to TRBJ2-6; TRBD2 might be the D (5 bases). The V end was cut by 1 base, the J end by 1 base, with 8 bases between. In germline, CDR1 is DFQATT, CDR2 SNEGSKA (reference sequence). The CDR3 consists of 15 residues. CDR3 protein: CSARAEGSGANVLTF. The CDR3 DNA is TGCAGTGCTAGAGCCGAGGGATCTGGGGCCAACGTCCTGACTTTC.